Included here is one T cell receptor beta chain sequence, with context. The antigen is not known. The record originates from a study of CD8+CD57+ T cells in acquired aplastic anemia. Study overall: DNA from sorted CD4+ and CD8+ cells averaged roughly 3.2 ug. Read counts for CD4+ cells (from healthy donors) averaged around 10 million. The study, taken as a whole, reports: Significant differences in CD8+ Simpson's diversity were not observed between patients and controls. Sharing between patients and controls was observed for some 27 CD8+ CDR3 sequences.

This CDR3 contains 15 residues. Germline-derived CDR1 and CDR2 are MGHDK and SYGVNS. The germline V and J ends were trimmed by 5 bases and 2 bases, with 14 bases remaining between them. The template used for profiling TCR beta VDJ and CDR3 was genomic DNA. TCRdb analysed the reads with MiXCR anew, one entry per CDR3 protein. The repertoire consists of approximately 98,000 distinct CDR3 sequences, with roughly 51% occurring once and the leading ten covering under 35%. This receptor was obtained from a human donor in good health, serving as a control. What was sequenced was sorted CD4+, CD8+, or CD8+CD57+ T cells (not recorded which) from PBMCs. V is TRBV25-1 and J is TRBJ2-3; the D gene is possibly TRBD1 (6 bases). CDR3 amino acids: CASSTFGGPTDTQYF. DNA of the CDR3: TGTGCCAGCAGTACCTTTGGGGGCCCCACAGATACGCAGTATTTT.